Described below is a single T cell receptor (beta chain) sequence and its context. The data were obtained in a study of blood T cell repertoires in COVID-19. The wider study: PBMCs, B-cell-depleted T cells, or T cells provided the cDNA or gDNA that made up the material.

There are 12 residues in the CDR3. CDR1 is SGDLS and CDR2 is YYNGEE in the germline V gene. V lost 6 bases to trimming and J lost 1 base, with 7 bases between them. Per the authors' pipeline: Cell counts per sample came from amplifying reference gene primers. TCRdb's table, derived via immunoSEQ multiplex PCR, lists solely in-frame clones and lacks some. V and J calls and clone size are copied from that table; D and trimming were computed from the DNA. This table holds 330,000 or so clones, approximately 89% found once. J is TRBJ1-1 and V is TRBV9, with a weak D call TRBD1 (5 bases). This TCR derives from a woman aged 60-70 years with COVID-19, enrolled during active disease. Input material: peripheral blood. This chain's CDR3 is CASKGQNTEAFF. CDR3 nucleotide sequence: TGTGCCAGCAAAGGACAGAACACTGAAGCTTTCTTT. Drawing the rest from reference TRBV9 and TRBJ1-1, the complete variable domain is DSGVTQTPKHLITATGQRVTLRCSPRSGDLSVYWYQQSLDQGLQFLIQYYNGEERAKGNILERFSAQQFPDLHSELNLSSLELGDSALYFCASKGQNTEAFFGQGTRLTVV.